This T cell receptor (beta chain) was identified during a study of T-cell reconstitution after alpha-beta-depleted transplantation in children. The CDR3 is 12 residues long. CDR1 and CDR2 from the germline V gene are SNHLY and FYNNEI. V shed 8 bases and J shed 4 bases, with 9 bases lying between them. It was with unique molecular identifiers that the TCRbeta library was prepared. TCRdb re-analysed the PCR reads in MiXCR, keeping a single row per CDR3 protein. The table lists a few hundred thousand distinct CDR3 sequences, about a fifth of them singletons, with 3.5% to 4% in the top ten. This sequence joins TRBV2 and TRBJ2-1; a possible D gene is TRBD2 (5 bases). The receptor comes from a human donor who donated a stem cell graft to a child with acute myeloid leukemia. Material: PBMCs from the stem cell graft donor, obtained from the stem cell graft. CDR3 in amino acids: CASLGGYNEQFF. The DNA for the CDR3 is TGTGCCAGCCTAGGCGGGTACAATGAGCAGTTCTTC.